A single sample gave rise to the 28 T cell receptor beta chains below, sequenced in a study of neurological immune-mediated disorders. MiXCR was run by TCRdb on the 5' RACE reads, yielding one entry per CDR3 protein. The sample gives tens of thousands of distinct CDR3 sequences, roughly 8.4% of which show up once; 1.9% is in the top ten. Specified time point: longitudinal time-point 3. Sequenced input: PBMCs. The receptors stem from a woman aged 40 to 55 in good health.

This clonotype was picked up a small number of times. The J gene is TRBJ2-2, the V gene TRBV12-3 or TRBV12-4, with D perhaps being TRBD1 or TRBD2 (6 bases each). There are 16 residues in the CDR3. Trimming removed 1 base at V and 4 bases at J, with 13 bases between. For the CDR3, the DNA is TGTGCCAGCAGTTTAGTTCGGGGGCAAATCACCGGGGAGCTGTTTTTT. It yields the protein CASSLVRGQITGELFF.

The chain combines TRBV6-2 or TRBV6-3 with TRBJ2-7; TRBD2 matches 11 bases. This CDR3 is 15 amino acids long. Germline V lookup: CDR1 MNHEY, CDR2 SVGEGT. V lost 6 bases and J lost 6; bases outside the gene matches: 10. CDR3 residues: CASRRLAGQSGEQYF. In nucleotides, the CDR3 is TGTGCCAGCAGGAGACTAGCGGGGCAAAGTGGCGAGCAGTACTTC.

Ten or more counts support this clonotype. One end of the junction varies from germline; a read error may be responsible. The chain recombines TRBV14 with TRBJ2-3; a possible D gene is TRBD1 (5 bases). The CDR3 consists of 10 residues. The V gene's germline CDR1 is SGHDN and CDR2 FVKESK. CDR3 nucleotide sequence: TGTGCCAGCAGCCGGGTAGCCAGGGATTTT. This gives the protein CASSRVARDF.

This clonotype was detected ten times or more. CDR3 amino acids: CASKNGHSGQPQHF. CDR3 nucleotides: TGTGCCAGCAAGAATGGACATTCAGGTCAGCCCCAGCATTTT. The chain links TRBV6-1 to TRBJ1-5; D is possibly TRBD1 (5 bases). Trimming shortened V by 7 bases and J by 6 bases, and 16 bases separated the two germline ends. This CDR3 is 14 amino acids long. Germline assignment: CDR1 MNHNS and CDR2 SASEGT.

The chain links TRBV27 to TRBJ1-2; TRBD1 matches 7 bases. Germline trimming cut 7 bases from V and 4 bases from J; bases unmatched to any gene: 9. The CDR3 totals 14 residues. Looked up from germline, CDR1 is MNHEY and CDR2 is SMNVEV (reference sequence). CDR3 sequence (DNA): TGTGCCAGCAAATCTACAGGGGACGGCTATGGCTACACCTTC. The encoded protein is CASKSTGDGYGYTF.

On this clonotype: At one of its ends the junction is not consistent with the germline gene, which may arise from a read error. V usage is TRBV19 and J usage is TRBJ2-5; possible D gene TRBD1, 6 bases. Germline V gene lookup returns CDR1 LNHDA and CDR2 SQIVND (reference sequence). The CDR3 consists of 13 residues. Written as DNA, the CDR3 is TGTGTCAGTAGGGGGAACCCAATGGAGACCCAGTACTTC. Translating gives CVSRGNPMETQYF.

The V gene is TRBV12-3 or TRBV12-4, the J gene TRBJ2-1; 7 bases map to TRBD1. J was trimmed by 4 bases and V by 5 bases; bases with no gene match: 5. The CDR3 has 14 amino acids. The CDR3 region is CASSTGVAYNEQFF. CDR3 DNA: TGTGCCAGCAGTACAGGGGTGGCTTACAATGAGCAGTTCTTC.

This clonotype was found many times. The chain is built from TRBV6-5 and TRBJ2-7; 7 bases line up with TRBD1. The CDR3 is 14 residues long. With 5 bases clipped from V and 3 bases from J, the junction kept 7 bases outside the gene matches. Germline V gene data show CDR1 as MNHEY and CDR2 as SVGAGI. Here the CDR3 DNA reads TGTGCCAGCAGTCCCCAACAGGGGTTCTACGAGCAGTACTTC. Protein sequence: CASSPQQGFYEQYF.

This chain connects TRBV6-6 to TRBJ1-1; a possible D gene is TRBD1 (6 bases). Germline V CDR1 and CDR2: MNHNY, SVGAGI (reference sequence). This CDR3 region has 14 residues. V lost 7 bases and J 3 bases, leaving 15 bases between the germline ends. CDR3: CASTPTEGDTEAFF. CDR3 DNA: TGTGCCAGCACCCCGACGGAGGGGGACACTGAAGCTTTCTTT.

Ten or more counts support this clonotype. The V call is TRBV25-1, the J call TRBJ1-2, with D possibly TRBD1 on 5 matching bases. CDR3 size: 12 residues. The germline gives CDR1 MGHDK, CDR2 SYGVNS. V dropped 5 bases and J dropped 8 bases, with 12 bases sitting between them. The DNA of the CDR3 is TGTGCCAGCAGTCTGGGGCAGGTCGGCTACACCTTC. Protein product: CASSLGQVGYTF.

This clonotype showed up many times. The V gene is TRBV15, the J gene TRBJ1-2; D gene ambiguous. Germline V CDR1 and CDR2: LNHNV, YYDKDF (reference sequence). The length of the CDR3 is 14 residues. The V end was cut by 0 bases, the J end by 4 bases, with 9 bases between. CDR3 protein: CATSRDRGSYGYTF. As DNA, the CDR3 is TGTGCCACCAGCAGAGATCGCGGCAGCTATGGCTACACCTTC.

This clonotype occurred many times. V is TRBV5-1 and J is TRBJ2-5; possibly TRBD1 or TRBD2 for D (5 bases each). This CDR3 has 13 residues. V lost 4 bases and J lost 0, with 7 bases in between. In germline, CDR1 is SGHRS, CDR2 YFSETQ. The CDR3 DNA follows: TGCGCCAGCAGCCAGGGACACCAAGAGACCCAGTACTTC. Translation: CASSQGHQETQYF.

The V call is TRBV29-1, the J call TRBJ2-3; tentatively, D is TRBD2 (6 bases). The CDR3 length is 14 residues. CDR1 and CDR2 from the germline V gene are SQVTM and ANQGSEA. V was trimmed by 4 bases and J by 3 bases, leaving 14 bases between them. This CDR3 reads CSVAPSTSTDTQYF. The CDR3 coding sequence is TGCAGCGTTGCCCCCTCGACTAGTACAGATACGCAGTATTTT.

Many counts were recorded for this clonotype. This sequence joins TRBV5-1 and TRBJ2-3; 7 positions agree with TRBD2. J was trimmed by 2 bases and V by 5 bases; bases with no gene match: 5. Germline V lookup: CDR1 SGHRS, CDR2 YFSETQ. The CDR3 contains 14 residues. CDR3 in amino acids: CASRRDYITDTQYF. The CDR3 DNA is TGCGCCAGCAGACGGGACTATATCACAGATACGCAGTATTTT.

The table lists this clonotype with many counts. The chain couples TRBV12-3 or TRBV12-4 to TRBJ1-5, with D tentatively TRBD1 (5 bases). The CDR3 extends over 15 amino acids. V lost 1 base, J lost 6 bases, and 13 bases lay in between. The CDR3 sequence: CASSLDAGFGQPQHF. The CDR3 nucleotides are TGTGCCAGCAGTTTAGATGCAGGGTTCGGTCAGCCCCAGCATTTT.

This clonotype showed up just a few times. This chain connects TRBV20-1 to TRBJ1-1, with D tentatively TRBD1 (6 bases). Trimming cost V 6 bases and J 0 bases, with 11 bases left between them. The CDR3 loop spans 13 amino acids. The V gene's germline CDR1 is DFQATT and CDR2 SNEGSKA (reference sequence). The CDR3 DNA sequence: TGCAGTGCGACCGGGACATTGAACACTGAAGCTTTCTTT. Translated, it gives CSATGTLNTEAFF.

This clonotype was counted at least ten times. The V and J genes are TRBV3-1 and TRBJ1-4, with unresolved D. Germline V gene sequence: CDR1 LGHDT, CDR2 YNNKEL (reference sequence). Trimming left V 1 base short and J 5 bases short, with 5 bases between. CDR3 length: 13 residues. The CDR3 nucleotides read TGTGCCAGCAGCCAAGCGGAGAATGAAAAACTGTTTTTT. Translation gives CASSQAENEKLFF.

This clonotype was recorded at least ten times. V gene TRBV7-9 combines with J gene TRBJ2-3, with 8 bases lining up with TRBD1. This CDR3 region has 17 residues. From germline, CDR1 is SEHNR and CDR2 FQNEAQ (reference sequence). The trim removed 5 bases at V and 0 bases at J, leaving 10 bases unmatched. In DNA, the CDR3 is TGTGCCAGCAGCGAGGGGCAGGACAGGGTTAGCACAGATACGCAGTATTTT. Its translation: CASSEGQDRVSTDTQYF.

The chain is built from TRBV7-2 and TRBJ1-4; D is ambiguous. The germline V gene has CDR1 SGHTA and CDR2 FQGNSA. Trimming cost V 11 bases and J 2 bases, with 21 bases left between them. The CDR3 totals 16 residues. The CDR3 nucleotides are TGTGCCTTCAGCTTAGAGGTGACACTCACTAATGAAAAACTGTTTTTT. Residues: CAFSLEVTLTNEKLFF.

This clonotype came up many times. The chain joins TRBV11-2 to TRBJ2-1; the match to TRBD1 covers 8 bases. Germline V gene lookup returns CDR1 SGHAT and CDR2 FQNNGV. CDR3 length: 17 amino acids. Trimming took 4 bases from V and 2 from J; bases not matched to a gene: 10. CDR3 residues: CASSSYFGTGTYNEQFF. Written as DNA, the CDR3 is TGTGCCAGCAGCTCATACTTCGGGACAGGTACCTACAATGAGCAGTTCTTC. The whole variable domain, remainder taken from reference TRBV11-2 and TRBJ2-1, is EAGVAQSPRYKIIEKRQSVAFWCNPISGHATLYWYQQILGQGPKLLIQFQNNGVVDDSQLPKDRFSAERLKGVDSTLKIQPAKLEDSAVYLCASSSYFGTGTYNEQFFGPGTRLTVL.

This clonotype showed up many times. V usage is TRBV12-3 or TRBV12-4 and J usage is TRBJ2-1; 8 nucleotides match TRBD2. This CDR3 spans 13 amino acids. With V trimmed by 5 bases and J by 7 bases, 4 bases remained unmatched. The CDR3 spells CASSPAGENEQFF. DNA of the CDR3: TGTGCCAGCAGTCCAGCGGGAGAGAATGAGCAGTTCTTC.

This clonotype was recorded at least ten times. This chain joins TRBV12-3 or TRBV12-4 and TRBJ2-5; D may correspond to TRBD1 or TRBD2 (5 bases each). The V end lost 5 bases, the J end lost 3 bases, and 13 bases lay between the germline ends. The CDR3 length is 14 residues. CDR3 nucleotides: TGTGCCAGCAGTCCATCCCGGGACGAAGAGACCCAGTACTTC. Its translation is CASSPSRDEETQYF.

This clonotype was picked up a small number of times. The rearrangement links TRBV18 to TRBJ2-7; D remains unclear. The CDR3 has 15 amino acids. V was pared by 4 bases and J by 0 bases, with 13 bases between. Germline V CDR1 and CDR2: KGHSH, LQKENI. CDR3 amino acids: CASSQAGHSSYEQYF. The CDR3 coding sequence is TGTGCCAGCTCACAAGCCGGCCACAGCTCCTACGAGCAGTACTTC.

This clonotype was counted many times. The rearrangement joins TRBV20-1 to TRBJ2-3, with 9 bases fitting TRBD2. With 6 bases clipped from V and 5 bases from J, the junction kept 9 bases outside the gene matches. The germline V gene has CDR1 DFQATT and CDR2 SNEGSKA (reference sequence). The CDR3 consists of 14 residues. The CDR3 DNA follows: TGCAGTGCGAGGCTAGCGGGGAGTAGAGATACGCAGTATTTT. It is translated as CSARLAGSRDTQYF.

This clonotype was observed many times. The chain uses TRBV9 and TRBJ1-5; TRBD1 agrees at 11 bases. With V trimmed by 3 bases and J by 6 bases, 2 bases remained unmatched. The CDR3 is made up of 14 amino acids. Germline V lookup: CDR1 SGDLS, CDR2 YYNGEE. This CDR3 is CASSAGTGGQPQHF. DNA of the CDR3: TGTGCCAGCAGCGCCGGGACAGGGGGTCAGCCCCAGCATTTT.

This clonotype has a count of ten or more. The J gene is TRBJ2-3, the V gene TRBV6-1; 15 nucleotides agree with TRBD2. CDR3 size: 19 residues. In germline, CDR1 is MNHNS, CDR2 SASEGT. CDR3: CAHRSGTSGRSIPTDTQYF. CDR3 sequence (DNA): TGTGCTCACCGATCCGGGACTAGCGGGAGGAGCATACCAACAGATACGCAGTATTTT.

The chain combines TRBV11-2 with TRBJ2-1, with 9 bases matching TRBD2. Looked up from germline, CDR1 is SGHAT and CDR2 is FQNNGV. Losses at the gene ends were 0 bases for V and 4 bases for J; bases not matched to a gene: 4. The CDR3 runs to 16 residues. The CDR3 DNA is TGTGCCAGCAGCTTAGATGAGGCGGGGGGGTACAATGAGCAGTTCTTC. Translated: CASSLDEAGGYNEQFF.

This clonotype was picked up many times. The J gene is TRBJ2-7, the V gene TRBV20-1; TRBD2 might be the D (6 bases). The CDR3 is 13 residues long. CDR1 and CDR2 from the germline V gene are DFQATT and SNEGSKA (reference sequence). Trimming took off 5 bases at V and 0 bases at J, with 11 bases between the two ends. The DNA of the CDR3 is TGCAGTGCTCCCGTCGGGGGCTCCTACGAGCAGTACTTC. Translation gives CSAPVGGSYEQYF.